This TCR beta chain was recorded in a study of T cell responses to AZD1222 COVID-19 vaccine (TCRdb year 2021). Broadly, across the study: A total of approximately 230 trial participants underwent TCR sequencing, of whom around 200 received two doses of AZD1222 and about 25 received two doses of the MenACWY control vaccine. Trial participants were enrolled into age subgroups of 18-55, 56-69 and 70-plus years, which contained about 150, 27 and 61 TCR-sequenced participants, respectively.

For this clone: This receptor's antigen is unknown. Per-base qualities were not stored, and no clone one base away is much larger.

The CDR3 regions of human TCRbeta chains were analyzed by immunosequencing. The authors processed their data as follows. TCRs in the repertoires were compared against a reference library of SARS-CoV-2-specific TCRs that had been generated with the MIRA antigen-specificity platform. Breadth was defined as the fraction of unique TCRs that were SARS-CoV-2-associated. Depth was defined as the fraction of total T cells that were SARS-CoV-2-associated. Using the MIRA data, each spike-specific TCR was mapped to the spike region that the TCR reacts to and placed in a CD4 or CD8 class. Log10-transformed breadth and depth values were compared by one-way ANOVA with Sidak's multiple comparisons tests. Here the immuneACCESS table is served through TCRdb, limited to in-frame sequences with V and J called. Missing clones are a known gap in these copies; in checked studies unresolved V genes cover under half, and the rest lacks a known reason. V and J calls and clone size are those listed in that table; D and trimming were worked out from the DNA. The sample table records approximately 80,000 clones; around 85% of these occur just once. The top ten clonotypes cover about 3.5% of the sample.

CDR1 GTSNPN and CDR2 SVGIG were looked up in the germline V gene (reference sequence). Here V drops 0 bases and J drops 7 bases, and the junction holds 6 bases not matched to any gene. Including the terminal cysteine and phenylalanine, the CDR3 comprises 14 residues. Only CDR3 DNA is held: 42 bases, read in frame from base 1. Beyond this particular receptor, the publication reports: In the small 56-69-year group, the increase in depth fell short of significance, most likely because of low power. The vaccine-associated CD4 TCRs covered the entire spike protein, and the dominant responses fell in regions 160-218 and 743-854. Because no day 14 peak-response samples were available, repertoires were characterized only after the peak T cell response. Conclusions about previously exposed vaccinees are limited, since just six or seven AZD1222 recipients were seropositive for SARS-CoV-2 at baseline. Participants were mostly white British and included more females than males, and it was suggested by the authors that clonal diversity may have been underestimated. After two AZD1222 doses, spike-specific TCR breadth and depth were significantly higher than at day 0 and than in MenACWY recipients. Reportedly, almost half of the unique spike-specific TCRs recognized epitopes lying outside the regions that are mutated in the B.1.351 and B.1.1.7 variants.

The intended sense of this specimen's time point label: about 28 days (+/-7) after the second vaccine dose. AZD1222 recipients given second doses at about 4 weeks or at about 12 weeks were pooled, since spike-specific TCR depth and breadth were not found to differ between the two schedules. Vaccinee samples came from UK trials COV001 and COV002, including a single-blind randomized controlled phase 2/3 trial of AZD1222 (ChAdOx1 nCoV-19) in healthy adults. For TCRbeta chain sequencing, PBMC samples from trial participants were taken at day 0 and at day 28 after the second dose. In this chain, TRBV30 is recombined with TRBJ1-5, with TRBD1 matching 7 junction bases. The starting material was peripheral blood, obtained 28 days after the second AZD1222 dose. This receptor was taken from an adult who received the AZD1222 COVID-19 vaccine. The CDR3 here reads CAWSVQGGRQPQHF. The base sequence is TGTGCCTGGAGTGTCCAGGGGGGGAGGCAGCCCCAGCATTTT.